The next 29 T cell receptor beta chains were all read from a single sample in a study of response to subunit inactivated influenza vaccine. TCRdb re-derived calls from the RT-PCR reads in MiXCR, one entry per CDR3 protein. The profile covers 300,000 to 350,000 distinct CDR3 sequences, with about a fifth appearing a single time and 10% taken by the ten largest. This sample comprised PBMCs from blood, obtained less than 22 months after vaccination. These TCRs come from a man aged 50 to 75 who received an inactivated influenza vaccine.

This clonotype was detected ten times or more. The chain is built from TRBV12-3 or TRBV12-4 and TRBJ2-1; 15 bases are a match to TRBD2. V lost 6 bases to trimming and J lost 7 bases; unmatched junction nucleotides: 4. The CDR3 contains 15 residues. The DNA of the CDR3 is TGTGCCAGCAGAAGTGGGACTAGCGGGAGGAATGAGCAGTTCTTC. This codes for CASRSGTSGRNEQFF.

This clonotype turned up a few times. The rearrangement uses TRBV15 and TRBJ2-3; perhaps TRBD1 as D (6 bases). V was clipped by 1 base and J by 5 bases, with 16 bases between them. The germline CDR1 and CDR2 sequences are LNHNV and YYDKDF (reference sequence). This CDR3 region has 16 residues. The CDR3: CATSRASSEGGDTQYF. The CDR3 bases are TGTGCCACCAGCAGAGCCAGCAGCGAAGGGGGAGATACGCAGTATTTT. The entire variable domain, with the rest obtained from reference TRBV15 and TRBJ2-3, is as follows: DAMVIQNPRYQVTQFGKPVTLSCSQTLNHNVMYWYQQKSSQAPKLLFHYYDKDFNNEADTPDNFQSRRPNTSFCFLDIRSPGLGDTAMYLCATSRASSEGGDTQYFGPGTRLTVL.

V gene TRBV27 combines with J gene TRBJ2-1; 9 bases line up with TRBD1. Trimming took 3 bases from V and 9 from J; bases not matched to a gene: 6. This CDR3 contains 14 residues. Germline CDR1 and CDR2: MNHEY and SMNVEV (reference sequence). The CDR3: CASSFGTGLSEQFF. CDR3 nucleotides: TGTGCCAGCAGTTTTGGGACAGGGTTAAGTGAGCAGTTCTTC.

This chain links TRBV11-2 with TRBJ1-4; D remains ambiguous. The V end was cut by 2 bases, the J end by 9 bases, with 19 bases between. This CDR3 spans 16 amino acids. Germline V gives CDR1 SGHAT, CDR2 FQNNGV. CDR3 nucleotide sequence: TGTGCCAGCAGCTTATTAGGCAGCCAGAAAGTGAAAAAACTGTTTTTT. Translating gives CASSLLGSQKVKKLFF.

V usage is TRBV4-3 and J usage is TRBJ1-4, with D possibly being TRBD1 (5 bases). Between the trimmed V and J ends, which lost 0 bases and 16 bases, there was a span of 15 bases. CDR3 length equals 13 residues. Germline V gene sequence: CDR1 LGHNA, CDR2 YSLEER. CDR3 bases: TGCGCCAGCAGCCAAGATTGGCGGGGCCCTAGGTTTTTT. The encoded protein is CASSQDWRGPRFF.

The chain combines TRBV12-3 or TRBV12-4 with TRBJ2-1; 7 positions agree with TRBD2. This CDR3 is 17 amino acids long. V shed 4 bases, J shed 7 bases, and the junction held 16 bases outside the gene matches. The chain's CDR3 is CASSWAGAGVGVNEQFF. CDR3 sequence (DNA): TGTGCCAGCAGTTGGGCCGGCGCGGGAGTTGGGGTGAATGAGCAGTTCTTC.

The chain has TRBV5-1 and TRBJ2-1, with 9 positions matching TRBD1. CDR3 length: 14 residues. V dropped 0 bases and J dropped 10; count of bases not matched to a gene: 5. CDR1 SGHRS and CDR2 YFSETQ come from the germline V gene. The chain's CDR3 is CASSLEQGAQEQFF. Here the CDR3 DNA reads TGCGCCAGCAGCTTGGAACAGGGGGCGCAGGAGCAGTTCTTC.

The J gene is TRBJ2-5, the V gene TRBV19; 11 bases are shared with TRBD2. CDR3 length: 17 residues. Germline-derived CDR1 and CDR2 are LNHDA and SQIVND (reference sequence). J was trimmed by 1 base and V by 6 bases; bases with no gene match: 10. CDR3 in DNA: TGTGCCAGTAGCAAGTCGCCTAGCGGGAGGCTCCAAGAGACCCAGTACTTC. Residues: CASSKSPSGRLQETQYF.

This clonotype was seen only once. The rearrangement links TRBV9 to TRBJ1-4; 7 nucleotides match TRBD1. V lost 3 bases and J lost 8; bases outside the gene matches: 10. CDR3 length equals 15 residues. CDR1 is SGDLS, CDR2 YYNGEE, per germline. The CDR3 sequence is CASSAQTGFGEKLFF. CDR3 in DNA: TGTGCCAGCAGCGCACAGACAGGGTTCGGCGAAAAACTGTTTTTT.

The V call is TRBV29-1, the J call TRBJ1-1; the D gene is possibly TRBD1 (5 bases). In germline, CDR1 is SQVTM, CDR2 ANQGSEA. V lost 0 bases and J lost 1, with 6 bases in between. The CDR3 is 13 amino acids. CDR3 DNA sequence: TGCAGCGTTGAAGAGGGGCCGAACACTGAAGCTTTCTTT. This sequence encodes CSVEEGPNTEAFF. Together with reference TRBV29-1 and TRBJ1-1, the CDR3 gives the full variable domain: SAVISQKPSRDICQRGTSLTIQCQVDSQVTMMFWYRQQPGQSLTLIATANQGSEATYESGFVIDKFPISRPNLTFSTLTVSNMSPEDSSIYLCSVEEGPNTEAFFGQGTRLTVV.

This clonotype came up a few times. V gene TRBV4-3 combines with J gene TRBJ1-2; 11 bases are a match to TRBD1. The CDR3 loop spans 18 amino acids. CDR1 is LGHNA and CDR2 is YSLEER in the germline V gene. J was trimmed by 0 bases and V by 0 bases; bases with no gene match: 6. CDR3 in amino acids: CASSQEWDRGTSNYGYTF. In DNA, the CDR3 is TGCGCCAGCAGCCAAGAATGGGACAGGGGGACCTCTAACTATGGCTACACCTTC.

This clonotype was counted a few times. The chain carries TRBV3-1 and TRBJ1-2; no clear D. Germline CDR1 reads LGHDT; CDR2 reads YNNKEL (reference sequence). The CDR3 extends over 14 amino acids. The V gene lost 2 bases and the J gene lost 4 bases, with 11 bases spanning the gap. The DNA of the CDR3 is TGTGCCAGCAGCCAATTTAGCGCGGTCTATGGCTACACCTTC. This translates into CASSQFSAVYGYTF.

There are a few counts of this clonotype. The chain links TRBV6-1 to TRBJ1-4; 11 bases match TRBD1. Germline loops: CDR1 MNHNS, CDR2 SASEGT. J lost 6 bases, V lost 5 bases, and 8 bases had no gene match. This CDR3 is built from 16 residues. The CDR3 nucleotides are TGTGCCAGCAGTCGTCTCGCGGGACAGGGGGATGAAAAACTGTTTTTT. Encoded protein: CASSRLAGQGDEKLFF.

This clonotype was recorded a few times. The chain uses TRBV5-1 and TRBJ1-6; TRBD1 agrees at 7 bases. Per germline, CDR1 SGHRS and CDR2 YFSETQ. The length of the CDR3 is 15 residues. The junction had 6 bases not matched to a gene; V was cut back by 4 bases and J by 5 bases. This chain's CDR3 is CASSADRRDNSPLHF. As DNA, the CDR3 is TGCGCCAGCAGCGCGGACAGGAGGGATAATTCACCCCTCCACTTT.

V gene TRBV4-3 combines with J gene TRBJ2-7, with TRBD1 identical over 7 bases. Germline assignment: CDR1 LGHNA and CDR2 YSLEER. This CDR3 spans 14 amino acids. The V and J ends lost 6 bases and 0 bases, in that order; junction bases with no gene match: 5. The CDR3 nucleotides are TGCGCCAGCAGTCGGTACAGGGGCTCCTACGAGCAGTACTTC. Protein sequence: CASSRYRGSYEQYF.

V and J are TRBV4-1 and TRBJ1-2, with D possibly TRBD1 on 6 matching bases. Trimming cost V 1 base and J 1 base, with 10 bases left between them. CDR1 and CDR2 (germline): MGHRA, YSYEKL. The CDR3 totals 15 residues. The CDR3 nucleotides read TGCGCCAGCAGCCAAGGGACAGAAATTAACTATGGCTACACCTTC. Its protein is CASSQGTEINYGYTF.

Ten or more counts support this clonotype. This chain connects TRBV20-1 to TRBJ1-2; 12 nucleotides match TRBD1. There are 14 residues in the CDR3. CDR1 and CDR2 (germline): DFQATT, SNEGSKA (reference sequence). Unmatched junction bases numbered 7, after V lost 4 bases and J lost 7 bases. CDR3 in amino acids: CSATLGQGALGYTF. The DNA of the CDR3 is TGCAGTGCTACCCTGGGACAGGGGGCGCTTGGCTACACCTTC.

The chain combines TRBV9 with TRBJ1-1; D is undetermined. Between the trimmed V and J ends, which lost 9 bases and 4 bases, there was a span of 13 bases. Germline loops: CDR1 SGDLS, CDR2 YYNGEE. This CDR3 has 12 residues. This CDR3 reads CATGRSGTEAFF. The CDR3 nucleotides read TGTGCCACTGGACGATCTGGCACTGAAGCTTTCTTT.

The rearrangement joins TRBV24-1 to TRBJ2-5, with TRBD2 identical over 11 bases. The CDR3 contains 15 residues. J was trimmed by 4 bases and V by 10 bases; bases with no gene match: 10. In germline, CDR1 is KGHDR, CDR2 SFDVKD. CDR3 sequence reads: CATAASGGTGETQYF. As DNA, the CDR3 is TGTGCCACAGCCGCTAGCGGGGGGACGGGAGAGACCCAGTACTTC.

This chain joins TRBV12-3 or TRBV12-4 and TRBJ2-7; 7 bases match TRBD1. J gave up 8 bases and V 6 bases, and 7 bases lay outside the gene matches. The CDR3 is 12 residues long. DNA for the CDR3: TGTGCCAGCAGCTCGGACAGGAAAAAGCAGTACTTC. It encodes CASSSDRKKQYF.

This clonotype appeared a few times. V gene TRBV7-9 combines with J gene TRBJ2-1; the D gene could be TRBD1 or TRBD2 (5 bases each). Between the trimmed V and J ends, which lost 5 bases and 3 bases, there was a span of 17 bases. CDR1 is SEHNR, CDR2 FQNEAQ, per germline (reference sequence). This CDR3 is built from 16 residues. The CDR3 nucleotides are TGTGCCAGCAGCGCCACGTGGGGGTCAGTCTACAATGAGCAGTTCTTC. Translation: CASSATWGSVYNEQFF.

The sample holds a few counts of this clonotype. The chain uses TRBV6-2 or TRBV6-3 and TRBJ2-3; D call uncertain. Per the germline V gene, CDR1 is MNHEY and CDR2 is SVGEGT. The CDR3 is made up of 11 amino acids. V was trimmed by 7 bases and J by 6 bases, leaving 8 bases between them. The CDR3 sequence is CASKVTDTQYF. The CDR3 DNA sequence: TGTGCCAGCAAGGTCACGGATACGCAGTATTTT.

The chain uses TRBV15 and TRBJ1-5; D is unresolved. The germline V gene encodes CDR1 LNHNV and CDR2 YYDKDF (reference sequence). V was clipped by 3 bases and J by 4 bases, with 4 bases between them. CDR3 length: 12 residues. The CDR3 nucleotides read TGTGCCACCAGCAGTTTTAATCAGCCCCAGCATTTT. Protein product: CATSSFNQPQHF. Using reference TRBV15 and TRBJ1-5 for the parts outside the CDR3, the full variable domain is DAMVIQNPRYQVTQFGKPVTLSCSQTLNHNVMYWYQQKSSQAPKLLFHYYDKDFNNEADTPDNFQSRRPNTSFCFLDIRSPGLGDTAMYLCATSSFNQPQHFGDGTRLSIL.

This clonotype was seen many times. This rearrangement joins TRBV10-3 to TRBJ1-1, with D maybe TRBD1 (5 bases). The CDR3 has 15 residues. V lost 3 bases, J lost 1 base, and 12 bases lay in between. Germline V lookup: CDR1 ENHRY, CDR2 SYGVKD. CDR3 in DNA: TGTGCCATCAGTGATCTCGCCAGGGCGAACACTGAAGCTTTCTTT. Amino acid sequence: CAISDLARANTEAFF.

This clonotype was seen a few times. The genes are TRBV29-1 and TRBJ1-1; D is perhaps TRBD1 (6 bases). Germline V lookup: CDR1 SQVTM, CDR2 ANQGSEA. CDR3 length: 15 amino acids. V lost 4 bases and J 5 bases, leaving 20 bases between the germline ends. CDR3 residues: CSVAISAGARTEAFF. The CDR3 DNA sequence: TGCAGCGTTGCGATATCAGCGGGGGCGCGGACTGAAGCTTTCTTT. Full variable domain (rest looked up from reference TRBV29-1 and TRBJ1-1): SAVISQKPSRDICQRGTSLTIQCQVDSQVTMMFWYRQQPGQSLTLIATANQGSEATYESGFVIDKFPISRPNLTFSTLTVSNMSPEDSSIYLCSVAISAGARTEAFFGQGTRLTVV.

The rearrangement uses TRBV4-3 and TRBJ2-4; TRBD2 matches 9 bases. Germline V gene sequence: CDR1 LGHNA, CDR2 YSLEER. The CDR3 has 17 residues. V was clipped by 0 bases and J by 4 bases; unmatched bases: 7. The chain's CDR3 is CASSQDSISGSKNIQYF. The CDR3 bases are TGCGCCAGCAGCCAAGATTCGATTAGCGGGAGTAAAAACATTCAGTACTTC.

The chain combines TRBV29-1 with TRBJ2-7; 12 nucleotides agree with TRBD2. The CDR3 covers 13 residues. Germline V gene sequence: CDR1 SQVTM, CDR2 ANQGSEA. The J segment lost 3 bases and the V segment lost 4 bases, leaving 1 base of the junction unmatched. The CDR3 DNA follows: TGCAGCGTTGGGGGACTAGCGGGCTACGAGCAGTACTTC. Protein sequence: CSVGGLAGYEQYF.

This clonotype was found a few times. The CDR3 DNA reads TGTGCCAGCTCACCTACCTCGGATTACTACGAGCAGTACTTC. Encoded protein: CASSPTSDYYEQYF. This chain uses TRBV18 with TRBJ2-7; no reliable D call. The CDR3 contains 14 residues. The ends were cut back, 3 bases at V and 3 bases at J, with 12 bases in the middle. The germline V gene has CDR1 KGHSH and CDR2 LQKENI. The full variable domain, its missing parts supplied by reference TRBV18 and TRBJ2-7, is NAGVMQNPRHLVRRRGQEARLRCSPMKGHSHVYWYRQLPEEGLKFMVYLQKENIIDESGMPKERFSAEFPKEGPSILRIQQVVRGDSAAYFCASSPTSDYYEQYFGPGTRLTVT.

This clonotype was detected a few times. This sequence joins TRBV7-2 and TRBJ1-2; D gene unclear. The CDR3 is 16 residues long. Germline values: CDR1 SGHTA, CDR2 FQGNSA. With 1 base removed from V and 4 bases from J, the gap between germline ends came to 16 bases. This chain's CDR3 is CASSLVASHRTYGYTF. The CDR3 bases are TGTGCCAGCAGCTTAGTAGCGTCCCATAGAACCTATGGCTACACCTTC. The full variable domain, rest sourced from reference TRBV7-2 and TRBJ1-2, is GAGVSQSPSNKVTEKGKDVELRCDPISGHTALYWYRQSLGQGLEFLIYFQGNSAPDKSGLPSDRFSAERTGGSVSTLTIQRTQQEDSAVYLCASSLVASHRTYGYTFGSGTRLTVV.